Here is one T cell receptor (beta chain) with its context. Which antigen it targets is not known. It has no much larger one-base neighbor in the sample; base qualities were not kept. These data are taken from a study of control samples from healthy donors and cancer patients (dated by TCRdb to 2020 to 2022). Per the germline V gene (reference sequence), PRHDT is the CDR1 and FYEKMQ is the CDR2. The CDR3 runs 15 residues from the cysteine to the phenylalanine. Only the CDR3 part of the read is kept: 45 bases, read in frame from the first base. V gives up 2 bases and J gives up 0 bases, and the segment between their germline ends measures 10 bases. Library generation was performed with the immunoSEQ multiplex PCR assay. TCRdb obtained this table from immuneACCESS and retained in-frame rearrangements with V and J assigned. These tables miss some clones; where compared with another copy, unresolved V genes account for less than half of the shortfall, and the remainder is unexplained. This sample holds around 130,000 clones; nearly 90% were observed only once. The ten largest clones take up roughly 3.2% of the sample.

The sequence was collected from a man aged 50-60 years in good health. The chain joins TRBV13 to TRBJ2-5; the D gene is tentatively TRBD1 or TRBD2, each matching 5 bases. Sequenced: blood. The base sequence is TGTGCCAGCAGCTTACGGGGCAGCTACCAAGAGACCCAGTACTTC. Translated, it gives CASSLRGSYQETQYF. With all but the CDR3 taken from the reference TRBV13 and TRBJ2-5 genes, the full variable domain is: AAGVIQSPRHLIKEKRETATLKCYPIPRHDTVYWYQQGPGQDPQFLISFYEKMQSDKGSIPDRFSAQQFSDYHSELNMSSLELGDSALYFCASSLRGSYQETQYFGPGTRLLVL.